The T cell receptor (beta chain) described here comes from a study of Ad26.COV2.S vaccination and SARS-CoV-2 variants (dated by TCRdb to the early 2020s). Notes on the research overall: Vaccine-arm donors came from COV1001, a multicentre, randomized, double-blind, placebo-controlled phase I-IIa trial of Ad26.COV2.S in healthy adults. Dosing of Ad26.COV2.S was intramuscular, at either 5x10^10 or 1x10^11 viral particles, delivered as one shot or as two shots spaced 56 days apart. Investigators remained blinded to trial group allocation during experiments and outcome assessment. Trial participants were randomized into five groups of five, in which low-dose or high-dose Ad26.COV2.S was given once or twice, or placebo was given on both occasions. The TCR-sequenced set comprised around 30 samples: some 20 Ad26.COV2.S vaccine recipients, 5 placebo recipients and 8 SARS-CoV-2 convalescent individuals. TCRbeta repertoire sequencing served as the tool for gauging how specific and how broad the SARS-CoV-2-reactive T cell receptors were following Ad26.COV2.S vaccination. Here is what the overall study found, with its caveats: Vaccine and placebo recipients had comparable non-spike TCR breadth, which fits with the vaccine containing only spike. The authors noted that total T cell responses may have been underestimated by the TCR breadth and depth analyses. Substantial breadth of spike-specific CD8+ and CD4+ T cell responses was reported after vaccination. Compared with placebo recipients, Ad26.COV2.S recipients showed higher spike-specific TCR breadth (P = 0.0014). The study was not powered for comparison of responses between vaccine doses or regimens.

Comment on this clone: Its target antigen remains unknown. It has no much larger one-base neighbor in the sample; base qualities were not kept. This specimen includes other DNA sequences encoding the same CDR3.

Looking up the germline V gene yields CDR1 SGHRS and CDR2 YFSETQ. Inclusive of the bounding cysteine and phenylalanine, the CDR3 is 13 residues long. Solely the CDR3 DNA is kept, with 39 bases framed from the first base. V drops 2 bases and J drops 5 bases, leaving 10 bases in between. TCRbeta CDR3 regions were sequenced with the immunoSEQ Assay. After extraction, genomic DNA underwent amplification by bias-controlled multiplex PCR, followed by high-throughput sequencing. Concerning the study's data processing: Collapsing and filtering of sequences were performed to quantify the absolute abundance of each unique TCRbeta CDR3 region. T cell fraction was estimated by normalizing TCRbeta template counts to usable DNA, which was measured by amplifying reference genes present in all nucleated cells. Repertoire TCRs were annotated as SARS-CoV-2-specific by exact matching of V gene, CDR3 amino acid sequence and J gene to a known reactive TCR set. The reference SARS-CoV-2 TCR set came from MIRA and was filtered for enrichment in COVID-19-positive ImmuneCODE repertoires, removing public or cross-reactive TCRs. Drawing on the MIRA antigens, annotated TCRs were analysed further at the level of specific ORF or position within ORF. Breadth was defined as the number of annotated unique rearrangements divided by the total number of unique productive rearrangements, and depth was defined as the summed frequency of the annotated unique rearrangements. Group comparisons of TCR breadth used two-sided Wilcoxon rank-sum tests. TCRdb carries this immuneACCESS record with in-frame sequences only. Its versions omit some clonotypes, under half of them owing to an unresolved V gene in the studies checked, with the rest unexplained. The DNA was the basis for D and trimming; V, J and clone size are from that table. For this sample there are a few hundred thousand clones; 83% appear just once. The ten top clones hold roughly 7.4% of the sample.

The treatment or condition label of this sample denotes: about 20 received Ad26.COV2.S at low or high dose, single or two shots; roughly 5 received placebo; per-sample allocation not given. For vaccine and placebo recipients, repertoires were sequenced using samples collected on day 63 after the first injection. Cohort 1b enrolled roughly 25 adults aged 18-55 years at a single site in Boston, USA, between 29 July and 7 August 2020. Ad26.COV2.S consisted of a replication-incompetent adenovirus type 26 vector by which a prefusion-stabilized SARS-CoV-2 spike protein from the original Wuhan strain was expressed.

Sequences were derived from peripheral blood, sampled in a trial of Ad26.COV2.S vaccine versus placebo. This chain joins TRBV5-1 to TRBJ1-2, with the D gene call left open. The clonotype originates from a person between 18 and 65 years old who received the Ad26.COV2.S COVID-19 vaccine or a placebo. This receptor carries the CDR3 CASSLGGRYGYTF. The DNA sequence reads TGCGCCAGCAGCTTAGGCGGACGGTATGGCTACACCTTC.